A selection of T cell receptor beta chains follows, all from one sample in a study of CD8 T cells in ankylosing spondylitis. TCRdb reprocessed the 5' RACE reads with MiXCR, giving one entry per CDR3 protein. Here the sample spans 100,000 to 150,000 distinct CDR3 sequences, roughly 15% being singletons. The source material was blood, either unsorted or a sorted T cell fraction (not recorded which). Receptors were obtained from a female donor with ankylosing spondylitis or in good health (not recorded which). Each CDR3 is given with its conserved first and last residue. The order of the fields is D gene, J gene, V gene, clone size, CDR3 DNA, CDR3 protein. The D gene is left open where the match is weak. Clone size is shown for a subset of rows, as once, few, many or a class of expanded clone.

d_call: TRBD2
j_call: TRBJ2-1
v_call: TRBV20-1
clone_size: -
cdr3_nt: TGCAGTGCTAGAGCAACCGGGACTAGCGGATTAAATGAGCAGTTCTTC
cdr3_aa: CSARATGTSGLNEQFF

d_call: TRBD2
j_call: TRBJ2-7
v_call: TRBV4-1
clone_size: -
cdr3_nt: TGCGCCAGCAGCCAAGAACTAGCGGGTGGGATTCGAGGCGAGCAGTACTTC
cdr3_aa: CASSQELAGGIRGEQYF

d_call: -
j_call: TRBJ2-1
v_call: TRBV20-1
clone_size: many
cdr3_nt: TGCAGTGCTCCCACTACAGGGTTGGTTGAGCAGTTCTTC
cdr3_aa: CSAPTTGLVEQFF

d_call: -
j_call: TRBJ2-3
v_call: TRBV30
clone_size: many
cdr3_nt: TGTGCCTGGAGTCGGGTACCAGATACGCAGTATTTT
cdr3_aa: CAWSRVPDTQYF

d_call: TRBD1
j_call: TRBJ2-3
v_call: TRBV5-1
clone_size: many
cdr3_nt: TGCGCCAGCAGCTCGTCCCGGGACAGGGGAACTAGCACAGATACGCAGTATTTT
cdr3_aa: CASSSSRDRGTSTDTQYF

d_call: -
j_call: TRBJ2-5
v_call: TRBV5-1
clone_size: few
cdr3_nt: TGCGCCAGCAGCTTTGTGATTGGAGAGACCCAGTACTTC
cdr3_aa: CASSFVIGETQYF

d_call: -
j_call: TRBJ2-5
v_call: TRBV15
clone_size: -
cdr3_nt: TGTGCCACCAGCAGAGGGGTGGTTGAGACCCAGTACTTC
cdr3_aa: CATSRGVVETQYF

d_call: TRBD1
j_call: TRBJ2-2
v_call: TRBV5-1
clone_size: few
cdr3_nt: TGCGCCAGCAGGTCGGGACAGGTTGGCACCGGGGAGCTGTTTTTT
cdr3_aa: CASRSGQVGTGELFF

d_call: TRBD2
j_call: TRBJ2-3
v_call: TRBV18
clone_size: few
cdr3_nt: TGTGCCAGCTCACAACTAGCGGGGGGGCAAGATACGCAGTATTTT
cdr3_aa: CASSQLAGGQDTQYF

d_call: TRBD1
j_call: TRBJ2-7
v_call: TRBV5-1
clone_size: -
cdr3_nt: TGCGCCAGCAGCCAAACAGGGGTCCACGAGCAGTACTTC
cdr3_aa: CASSQTGVHEQYF

d_call: TRBD1
j_call: TRBJ2-1
v_call: TRBV25-1
clone_size: many
cdr3_nt: TGTGCCAGCAGTGGGGGACAGGGGGCCTACAATGAGCAGTTCTTC
cdr3_aa: CASSGGQGAYNEQFF

d_call: TRBD2
j_call: TRBJ2-7
v_call: TRBV11-3
clone_size: many
cdr3_nt: TGTGCCAGCAGCGTCGGACTAGCCGAGCAGTACTTC
cdr3_aa: CASSVGLAEQYF

d_call: TRBD2
j_call: TRBJ2-1
v_call: TRBV29-1
clone_size: few
cdr3_nt: TGCAGCGTTGAAGATCTGGCGGGAGGGCCGGGTAGTGAGCAGTTCTTC
cdr3_aa: CSVEDLAGGPGSEQFF

d_call: -
j_call: TRBJ1-5
v_call: TRBV7-2
clone_size: few
cdr3_nt: TGTGCCAGCAGCCCTGTGGTTTCTCAGCCCCAGCATTTT
cdr3_aa: CASSPVVSQPQHF

d_call: -
j_call: TRBJ1-5
v_call: TRBV2
clone_size: -
cdr3_nt: TGTGCCAGCAGTGAAAGGGACGGCTTCACAGATACGCAGCATTTT
cdr3_aa: CASSERDGFTDTQHF

d_call: TRBD2
j_call: TRBJ2-3
v_call: TRBV12-3/TRBV12-4
clone_size: many
cdr3_nt: TGTGCCAGCAGGGGGATACGAGGGAGGGGCACAGATACGCAGTATTTT
cdr3_aa: CASRGIRGRGTDTQYF

d_call: -
j_call: TRBJ2-7
v_call: TRBV11-2
clone_size: many
cdr3_nt: TGTGCCAGCAGCTTTAACCGGCAGGGCAGCCTCGAGCAGTACTTC
cdr3_aa: CASSFNRQGSLEQYF

d_call: -
j_call: TRBJ2-3
v_call: TRBV9
clone_size: -
cdr3_nt: TGTGCCAGCAGCGTTCATGAGCGCGCGGATACGCAGTATTTT
cdr3_aa: CASSVHERADTQYF

d_call: TRBD1
j_call: TRBJ1-2
v_call: TRBV3-1
clone_size: many
cdr3_nt: TGTGCCAGCAGCCTTGACAGGGGTCGAGTCGGCTACACCTTC
cdr3_aa: CASSLDRGRVGYTF

d_call: -
j_call: TRBJ1-3
v_call: TRBV4-2
clone_size: many
cdr3_nt: TGTGCCAGCAGCCAAGTTGAAGGCATGGGAAACACCATATATTTT
cdr3_aa: CASSQVEGMGNTIYF